These T cell receptor beta chains were read from a single sample in a study of cytomegalovirus exposure and HLA in healthy donors. Only in-frame clones appear in the TCRdb table, and some are missing; sequencing was by immunoSEQ multiplex PCR. Of about 140,000 clones in the sample, 78% were seen once. The sample comprised PBMCs. The receptors derive from a middle-aged woman in good health and CMV-seropositive. CDR3s include the opening cysteine and the closing phenylalanine or tryptophan. The order of the fields is clone size, D gene, J gene, V gene, CDR3 DNA, CDR3 protein. D genes are given only for firm matches. Size tells how often a clone was seen (once, few, many) or the class of an expanded clone, and some rows leave it out.

>few|TRBD1|TRBJ1-1|TRBV7-9
TGTGCCAGCAGCTCACAGGGGGCGCCCGGGACTGAAGCTTTCTTT
CASSSQGAPGTEAFF
>NA|TRBD1|TRBJ2-7|TRBV19
TGTGCCAGTAGTGACGGACAGGGCTACGAGCAGTACTTC
CASSDGQGYEQYF
>NA|TRBD1|TRBJ2-2|TRBV30
TGTGCCTGGATTTCGGACAGGGGGCGAACCGGGGAGCTGTTTTTT
CAWISDRGRTGELFF
>NA|NA|TRBJ2-7|TRBV6-5
TGTGCCAGCAGTTACAGCGCCGGGTCCTCCTACGAGCAGTACTTC
CASSYSAGSSYEQYF
>once|NA|TRBJ2-1|TRBV29-1
TGCAGCGTAGATAGCGGATATTCCTCCTACAATGAGCAGTTCTTC
CSVDSGYSSYNEQFF
>NA|NA|TRBJ1-2|TRBV29-1
TGCAGCGTTGAAACCCCACACGGAAGCGGGGACTATGGCTACACCTTC
CSVETPHGSGDYGYTF
>NA|NA|TRBJ1-4|TRBV5-1
TGCGCCAGCAGCCCCCAGGGGCAAGTGGAGGAAAAACTGTTTTTT
CASSPQGQVEEKLFF
>NA|TRBD1|TRBJ1-1|TRBV11-3
TGTGCCAGCAGCTTAGATGGGAGACAGGGGGAAAGCAGTGAAGCTTTCTTT
CASSLDGRQGESSEAFF
>NA|NA|TRBJ2-2|TRBV6-1
TGTGCCAGCAAAGTAGCCGGGGAGCTGTTTTTT
CASKVAGELFF
>NA|TRBD1|TRBJ2-2|TRBV4-1
TGCGCCAGCAGCCAATTGGACAGGCGCACCGGGGAGCTGTTTTTT
CASSQLDRRTGELFF
>NA|TRBD1|TRBJ1-2|TRBV10-3
TGTGCCATCAGTGGACAGGGAGAGGGCTACACCTTC
CAISGQGEGYTF
>NA|TRBD1|TRBJ1-2|TRBV5-6
TGTGCCAGCACCCTCCCGCAGGGGGCTTTCTATGGCTACACCTTC
CASTLPQGAFYGYTF
>NA|NA|TRBJ1-5|TRBV5-8
TGTGCCACAGGGCGGCGCGGCAATCAGCCCCAGCATTTT
CATGRRGNQPQHF
>NA|TRBD1|TRBJ1-5|TRBV29-1
TGCAGCGCATTGACAGGGGGGAATCAGCCCCAGCATTTT
CSALTGGNQPQHF
>NA|NA|TRBJ1-2|TRBV2
TGTGCCTGTAACAGGGTGTTGGTCTATGGCTACACCTTC
CACNRVLVYGYTF
>NA|NA|TRBJ1-1|TRBV2
TGTGCCAGCAGAGGGGCCTACAGGGAGGGAGAAGCTTTCTTT
CASRGAYREGEAFF
>NA|TRBD1|TRBJ2-3|TRBV9
TGTGCCAGCAGCGTGAGGGGGCCGGGCACAGATACGCAGTATTTT
CASSVRGPGTDTQYF
>NA|TRBD1|TRBJ2-7|TRBV7-9
TGTTCCAGCAGCTTACTGGGACAGGGGAGTTACGAGCAGTACTTC
CSSSLLGQGSYEQYF
>NA|NA|TRBJ1-2|TRBV4-1
TGCGCCAGCAGCCAAACTCTACAGAATAACTATGGCTACACCTTC
CASSQTLQNNYGYTF
>NA|TRBD1|TRBJ1-1|TRBV28
TGTGCCAGCAGTTTAAGGGGGACAGGGGGCACTGAAGCTTTCTTT
CASSLRGTGGTEAFF
>NA|TRBD2|TRBJ2-2|TRBV11-2
TGTGCCAGCAGCACCACACCTGGACTAGCGGTAACCGGGGAGCTGTTTTTT
CASSTTPGLAVTGELFF
>NA|TRBD1|TRBJ2-2|TRBV7-9
TGTGCCAGCAGCCCGACAGGGTTCGGTTTCACCGGGGAGCTGTTTTTT
CASSPTGFGFTGELFF
>NA|NA|TRBJ2-7|TRBV4-1
TGCGCCAGCAGCCAACCGGGGACCTACGAGCAGTACTTC
CASSQPGTYEQYF
>NA|NA|TRBJ2-7|TRBV11-2
TGTGCCAGCAGCTTTCGCGGGGTCTCGCTCCTGAACGAGCAGTACTTC
CASSFRGVSLLNEQYF
>NA|TRBD1|TRBJ2-1|TRBV10-3
TGTGCCATCAGTGGGACAGGAACCAATGAGCAGTTCTTC
CAISGTGTNEQFF
>NA|TRBD1|TRBJ1-1|TRBV15
TGTGCCACCAGCAGATTGGGACAGGGGACGGGGACTGAAGCTTTCTTT
CATSRLGQGTGTEAFF
>NA|NA|TRBJ2-1|TRBV5-4
TGTGCCAGCAGCTTGGCTAGCTCCTACAATGAGCAGTTCTTC
CASSLASSYNEQFF
>NA|NA|TRBJ1-1|TRBV5-6
TGTGCCAGCAGCCCAGGGGCGATGAACACTGAAGCTTTCTTT
CASSPGAMNTEAFF
>few|TRBD2|TRBJ2-1|TRBV5-1
TGCGCCAGCAGCACCTACGGGACTAGCTCCTACAATGAGCAGTTCTTC
CASSTYGTSSYNEQFF
>NA|NA|TRBJ2-1|TRBV7-3
TGTGCCAGCAGCTTAACTCCGGGAAATGAGCAGTTCTTC
CASSLTPGNEQFF
>NA|TRBD2|TRBJ2-7|TRBV7-9
TGTGCCAGCCGACTAGCGGGAGTGGACGAGCAGTACTTC
CASRLAGVDEQYF
>NA|NA|TRBJ2-5|TRBV9
TGTGCCAGCAGCGGTCCCCTATCAGAGACCCAGTACTTC
CASSGPLSETQYF
>NA|NA|TRBJ2-1|TRBV12-5
TGTGCTAGTGGCCGGGACTCCGAGTACAATGAGCAGTTCTTC
CASGRDSEYNEQFF
>NA|NA|TRBJ1-6|TRBV7-2
TGTGCCAGCAGCACGGGACTTACCTCGAATGCACCCCTCCACTTT
CASSTGLTSNAPLHF
>NA|TRBD2|TRBJ2-7|TRBV11-3
TGTGCCAGCAGCCAACGGTCTACATCGACTAGCGGCTACGAGCAGTACTTC
CASSQRSTSTSGYEQYF
>NA|TRBD2|TRBJ2-2|TRBV15
TGTGCCACCAGCAGAGATTTGGGACTAGCGGGAGGAGAAGGCGGGGAGCTGTTTTTT
CATSRDLGLAGGEGGELFF
>NA|TRBD1|TRBJ2-7|TRBV5-6
TGTGCCAGCACCGGGACAGGGCCCTACGAGCAGTACTTC
CASTGTGPYEQYF
>NA|NA|TRBJ2-5|TRBV2
TGTGCCAGCAGACAGGGTGGAGAGACCCAGTACTTC
CASRQGGETQYF
>NA|NA|TRBJ1-2|TRBV2
TGTGCCAGCAGTTCAGACAGTAACTATGGCTACACCTTC
CASSSDSNYGYTF
>NA|NA|TRBJ1-1|TRBV7-9
TGTGCCAGCAGCTTAGACAGTGCCGCTGAAGCTTTCTTT
CASSLDSAAEAFF
>NA|NA|TRBJ2-3|TRBV18
TGTGCCAGCTCACCCTCCGCAGATACGCAGTATTTT
CASSPSADTQYF
>few|TRBD1|TRBJ1-1|TRBV7-9
TGTGCCAGCAGCTCCTCCCGACAGGGGAACACTGAAGCTTTCTTT
CASSSSRQGNTEAFF
>NA|NA|TRBJ2-7|TRBV6-1
TGTGCCAGCAGTGAACCCAGGGTCGAGCAGTACTTC
CASSEPRVEQYF
>NA|NA|TRBJ1-4|TRBV28
TGTGCCAGCAGAGAGTCCCTCGGGGGGGAAAAACTGTTTTTT
CASRESLGGEKLFF
>NA|TRBD1|TRBJ1-2|TRBV5-1
TGCGCCAGCAGCTTAAGACAGGGGGATGGCTACACCTTC
CASSLRQGDGYTF
>NA|NA|TRBJ2-7|TRBV7-9
TGTTCCAGCAGCTTAGCTTCCGGGACTGGATCCTACGAGCAGTACTTC
CSSSLASGTGSYEQYF